This T cell receptor beta chain was found in a study of T cells in Graves' hyperthyroidism and ophthalmopathy. Study-level results: Using 13 V-J features, a model discriminated ophthalmopathy from stable hyperthyroidism.

The CDR3 sequence is 15 residues long. The germline CDR1 and CDR2 sequences are GTSNPN and SVGIG (reference sequence). The V and J ends lost 4 bases and 6 bases respectively, with 19 bases between them. Newly diagnosed patients aged 18 to 65 had hyperthyroidism of under 2 months' duration. Cells are PBMCs isolated from around 9.4 ml of fresh blood. Comments on this clonotype: Its antigen is undetermined.

There were TCR beta CDR3 regions amplified from RNA transcripts. Using the HTBI primer set, a first-round RT-PCR was run on the TCR CDR3. From the multiplex PCR reads, TCRdb called clonotypes with MiXCR, one entry per CDR3 protein. The sample holds 600,000 or so distinct CDR3 sequences, roughly 16% seen once. The TCR was taken from a woman under 40 with Graves' hyperthyroidism. Sequencing was done on a sample of blood. V is TRBV30 and J is TRBJ1-5, with D perhaps matching TRBD1 (5 bases). The CDR3 spells CAWTPLGGGGQPQHF. CDR3 coding DNA: TGTGCCTGGACCCCACTTGGGGGTGGTGGTCAGCCCCAGCATTTT.